Below, 32 T cell receptor beta chains from the same sample are listed, as sequenced in a study of T cells in Graves' hyperthyroidism and ophthalmopathy. TCR beta CDR3 region amplification was performed from RNA transcripts. The TCR CDR3 was amplified in a first-round RT-PCR using the HTBI primer set. TCRdb reprocessed the multiplex PCR reads via MiXCR and lists one record per CDR3 protein. The data show 500,000 to 750,000 distinct CDR3 sequences, approximately 14% seen once. The sequenced sample was blood. These receptor sequences come from a woman aged 30 to 39 with Graves' hyperthyroidism.

This clonotype was detected many times. This chain connects TRBV20-1 to TRBJ2-1; no definite D call. Germline CDR1 reads DFQATT; CDR2 reads SNEGSKA (reference sequence). The V end lost 3 bases, the J end lost 5 bases, and 17 bases lay between the germline ends. The CDR3 is made up of 15 amino acids. CDR3 protein: CSARGGTSINNEQFF. In DNA form, the CDR3 reads TGCAGTGCTAGGGGTGGCACATCAATTAACAATGAGCAGTTCTTC.

This clonotype was detected only a few times. The chain carries TRBV7-2 and TRBJ2-2; D call uncertain. CDR3 length: 18 amino acids. Germline V lookup: CDR1 SGHTA, CDR2 FQGNSA. Between the trimmed V and J ends, which lost 1 base and 6 bases, there was a span of 21 bases. The CDR3 region is CASSLVSSLTVSSGELFF. The CDR3, as DNA: TGTGCCAGCAGCTTAGTCTCTAGTCTGACTGTTTCGTCCGGGGAGCTGTTTTTT.

This chain links TRBV20-1 with TRBJ2-2; tentative D call: TRBD2 (6 bases). The V and J ends lost 6 bases and 7 bases respectively, with 21 bases between them. The CDR3 covers 15 residues. The germline V gene has CDR1 DFQATT and CDR2 SNEGSKA (reference sequence). The CDR3 nucleotides are TGCAGTGCCATTAAACCTGGGGGGTCGGGCGGGGAGCTGTTTTTT. Its translation is CSAIKPGGSGGELFF.

There are a few counts of this clonotype. The genes are TRBV30 and TRBJ2-4; TRBD2 might be the D (6 bases). CDR3 length equals 13 residues. The V and J ends lost 3 bases and 8 bases respectively, with 14 bases between them. CDR1 is GTSNPN, CDR2 SVGIG, per germline (reference sequence). CDR3 residues: CAWRAAGDDIQYF. The CDR3 DNA reads as TGTGCCTGGAGGGCAGCGGGTGATGACATTCAGTACTTC.

A few counts support this clonotype. Just one base apart from a much larger clone, this may be a read error. The chain uses TRBV6-1 and TRBJ1-1; D not certain. The CDR3 has 11 residues. The germline CDR1 and CDR2 sequences are MNHNS and SASEGT. Written as DNA, the CDR3 is TGTGCCAGCTCACATGGGCCTGAAACTTTCTTT. Translation gives CASSHGPETFF.

This chain uses TRBV7-6 with TRBJ2-3, with D possibly TRBD1 on 5 matching bases. The CDR3 length is 16 residues. V was cut by 5 bases and J by 0 bases, with 15 bases left in between. Germline V gives CDR1 SGHVS, CDR2 FNYEAQ. The CDR3 here is CASSHVGAPSTDTQYF. CDR3 sequence (DNA): TGTGCCAGCAGCCACGTTGGGGCGCCTAGCACAGATACGCAGTATTTT.

The table lists this clonotype with many counts. The gene calls are TRBV13 and TRBJ2-2; D is unclear. Germline CDR1 and CDR2: PRHDT and FYEKMQ (reference sequence). This CDR3 comprises 15 residues. Trimming took off 5 bases at V and 0 bases at J, with 10 bases between the two ends. The CDR3 reads CASSPSASNTGELFF. CDR3 nucleotides: TGTGCCAGCAGCCCCTCCGCCTCGAACACCGGGGAGCTGTTTTTT.

This clonotype was seen at least ten times. This chain uses TRBV3-1 with TRBJ2-7, with D unclear. The CDR3 loop spans 15 amino acids. V dropped 1 base and J dropped 3 bases, with 13 bases sitting between them. The germline CDR1 and CDR2 sequences are LGHDT and YNNKEL (reference sequence). The DNA for the CDR3 is TGTGCCAGCAGCCAAGTTGGTGGGGTCTACTACGAGCAGTACTTC. It codes for CASSQVGGVYYEQYF.

J is TRBJ2-4 and V is TRBV19; D is perhaps TRBD1 or TRBD2 (6 bases each). V shed 6 bases and J shed 0 bases, with 12 bases lying between them. CDR1 is LNHDA and CDR2 is SQIVND in the germline V gene (reference sequence). CDR3 size: 15 residues. The CDR3 loop is CASRSGALAKNIQYF. CDR3 DNA sequence: TGTGCCAGTAGATCGGGGGCTCTAGCCAAAAACATTCAGTACTTC. Combining the CDR3 with reference TRBV19 and TRBJ2-4 gives the whole variable domain DGGITQSPKYLFRKEGQNVTLSCEQNLNHDAMYWYRQDPGQGLRLIYYSQIVNDFQKGDIAEGYSVSREKKESFPLTVTSAQKNPTAFYLCASRSGALAKNIQYFGAGTRLSVL.

This clonotype was observed a handful of times. This CDR3 reads CASSYSKLREGYYNEQFF. For the CDR3, the DNA is TGTGCCAGCAGTTACTCGAAGCTGCGGGAGGGCTACTACAATGAGCAGTTCTTC. This sequence joins TRBV6-2 or TRBV6-3 and TRBJ2-1, with 9 bases fitting TRBD2. This CDR3 has 18 residues. With V trimmed by 0 bases and J by 3 bases, 9 bases remained unmatched. Germline V gives CDR1 MNHEY, CDR2 SVGEGT.

This clonotype was counted ten times or more. The rearrangement joins TRBV11-2 to TRBJ2-7; perhaps TRBD1 as D (7 bases). Germline lookup yields CDR1 SGHAT and CDR2 FQNNGV. The CDR3 is made up of 14 amino acids. The V and J ends lost 2 bases and 2 bases respectively, with 10 bases between them. This CDR3 reads CASSLQGGAYEQYF. CDR3 coding DNA: TGTGCCAGCAGCTTACAGGGGGGAGCCTACGAGCAGTACTTC.

The table lists this clonotype with many counts. The gene calls are TRBV18 and TRBJ2-1, with TRBD2 matching 9 bases. The germline gives CDR1 KGHSH, CDR2 LQKENI. Trimming removed 1 base from V and 5 bases from J; junction bases left unmatched: 3. The CDR3 has 15 amino acids. CDR3 sequence (DNA): TGTGCCAGCTCACCACGGGCTAGCGGGGACAATGAGCAGTTCTTC. It is translated as CASSPRASGDNEQFF. The full variable domain, with the rest looked up from reference TRBV18 and TRBJ2-1, is NAGVMQNPRHLVRRRGQEARLRCSPMKGHSHVYWYRQLPEEGLKFMVYLQKENIIDESGMPKERFSAEFPKEGPSILRIQQVVRGDSAAYFCASSPRASGDNEQFFGPGTRLTVL.

In this sample, this clonotype turned up a few times. The CDR3 reads CSAPRGAIQYF. Here the CDR3 DNA reads TGCAGTGCCCCCCGGGGAGCCATTCAGTACTTC. The chain is built from TRBV20-1 and TRBJ2-4; D may be TRBD2 (5 bases). V was trimmed by 6 bases and J by 9 bases, leaving 12 bases between them. This CDR3 has 11 amino acids. Germline assignment: CDR1 DFQATT and CDR2 SNEGSKA (reference sequence).

The rearrangement links TRBV29-1 to TRBJ2-7; 9 positions match TRBD1. Germline V gene sequence: CDR1 SQVTM, CDR2 ANQGSEA. This CDR3 is built from 14 residues. Losses at the gene ends were 4 bases for V and 7 bases for J; bases not matched to a gene: 11. In DNA form, the CDR3 reads TGCAGCGTTGTCAGGGACAGGGTAACATGGGAGCAGTACTTC. Residues: CSVVRDRVTWEQYF.

This clonotype has just a few counts. The V gene is TRBV9, the J gene TRBJ2-7; D gene uncertain. V was shortened by 0 bases and J by 8 bases, with 12 bases between the two germline ends. CDR3 length: 13 residues. The V gene's germline CDR1 is SGDLS and CDR2 YYNGEE. Written as DNA, the CDR3 is TGTGCCAGCAGCGTAGCCCAAGAACATCAGCAGTACTTC. Translation gives CASSVAQEHQQYF.

This clonotype was observed many times. This rearrangement joins TRBV29-1 to TRBJ2-1, with TRBD1 as a possible D gene (5 bases). The germline CDR1 and CDR2 sequences are SQVTM and ANQGSEA. V was clipped by 5 bases and J by 5 bases, with 19 bases between them. This CDR3 contains 15 residues. CDR3 DNA sequence: TGCAGCGTTACTGCCTCAATGACAGCGAACAATGAGCAGTTCTTC. Protein sequence: CSVTASMTANNEQFF.

The chain uses TRBV6-1 and TRBJ1-2, with 7 bases identical to TRBD1. Per the germline V gene, CDR1 is MNHNS and CDR2 is SASEGT. With 6 bases clipped from V and 5 bases from J, the junction kept 12 bases outside the gene matches. The CDR3 sequence is 15 residues long. The CDR3 is CASRGQTGLGYGYTF. In DNA form, the CDR3 reads TGTGCCAGCAGAGGCCAGACAGGGCTGGGGTATGGCTACACCTTC.

This clonotype came up a few times. The chain combines TRBV5-6 with TRBJ1-4; D is undetermined. V shed 0 bases and J shed 0 bases, with 9 bases lying between them. CDR1 SGHDT and CDR2 YYEEEE come from the germline V gene. The CDR3 loop spans 16 amino acids. CDR3 in amino acids: CASSLARAATNEKLFF. CDR3 sequence (DNA): TGTGCCAGCAGCTTGGCCCGGGCCGCAACTAATGAAAAACTGTTTTTT.

The table lists this clonotype with many counts. The chain has TRBV6-2 or TRBV6-3 and TRBJ2-3; D uncertain. The CDR3 covers 15 residues. Germline assignment: CDR1 MNHEY and CDR2 SVGEGT. Between the trimmed V and J ends, which lost 6 bases and 4 bases, there was a span of 17 bases. CDR3 amino acids: CASSPSVMWADTQYF. The CDR3 DNA is TGTGCCAGCAGCCCCAGCGTGATGTGGGCAGATACGCAGTATTTT.

The chain uses TRBV3-1 and TRBJ2-1; 9 nucleotides agree with TRBD2. Germline V gene data show CDR1 as LGHDT and CDR2 as YNNKEL (reference sequence). The CDR3 length is 16 residues. Germline trimming cut 1 base from V and 8 bases from J; bases unmatched to any gene: 9. The CDR3 reads CASSQGTGTSRDEQFF. Here the CDR3 DNA reads TGTGCCAGCAGCCAAGGAACCGGGACTAGCAGGGATGAGCAGTTCTTC.

This clonotype showed up many times. This chain links TRBV6-1 with TRBJ2-1; 9 bases line up with TRBD2. V was clipped by 5 bases and J by 4 bases; unmatched bases: 6. Germline V gene lookup returns CDR1 MNHNS and CDR2 SASEGT. The CDR3 is made up of 15 amino acids. CDR3 in DNA: TGTGCCAGCAGTAGTAGCGGGAGAGGGTACAATGAGCAGTTCTTC. Protein: CASSSSGRGYNEQFF.

The chain recombines TRBV5-5 with TRBJ1-5; D possibly corresponds to TRBD1 (6 bases). This CDR3 comprises 14 residues. V was clipped by 4 bases and J by 5 bases, with 13 bases between them. CDR1 and CDR2 (germline): SGHKS, YYEKEE (reference sequence). CDR3 amino acids: CASSHRGGDQPQHF. DNA for the CDR3: TGTGCCAGCAGCCACCGAGGGGGGGATCAGCCCCAGCATTTT.

In this sample, this clonotype turned up many times. The chain is built from TRBV27 and TRBJ1-1; D call uncertain. The CDR3 totals 14 residues. The germline V gene has CDR1 MNHEY and CDR2 SMNVEV (reference sequence). Trimming stripped 5 bases from V and 0 bases from J, with 10 bases between. CDR3 sequence: CASSLARLNTEAFF. The CDR3 DNA reads TGTGCCAGCAGTCTTGCGCGGTTGAACACTGAAGCTTTCTTT.

This clonotype was recorded at least ten times. The chain couples TRBV7-9 to TRBJ2-7; no clear D gene. CDR3 length: 12 amino acids. Germline V gene lookup returns CDR1 SEHNR and CDR2 FQNEAQ (reference sequence). With 0 bases removed from V and 7 bases from J, the gap between germline ends came to 7 bases. CDR3 region: CASSLAGHEQYF. The DNA of the CDR3 is TGTGCCAGCAGCTTAGCAGGGCATGAGCAGTACTTC. Together with reference TRBV7-9 and TRBJ2-7, the CDR3 gives the full variable domain: DTGVSQNPRHKITKRGQNVTFRCDPISEHNRLYWYRQTLGQGPEFLTYFQNEAQLEKSRLLSDRFSAERPKGSFSTLEIQRTEQGDSAMYLCASSLAGHEQYFGPGTRLTVT.

The table lists this clonotype with many counts. The chain joins TRBV11-2 to TRBJ1-1, with 10 bases aligning to TRBD1. After removal of 4 bases from V and 3 bases from J, the junction contained 5 bases not matched to a gene. The CDR3 extends over 15 amino acids. Germline V CDR1 and CDR2: SGHAT, FQNNGV. Here the CDR3 reads CASSSRQGAHTEAFF. The CDR3 DNA reads as TGTGCCAGCAGCTCTAGACAGGGGGCTCACACTGAAGCTTTCTTT.

Ten or more counts support this clonotype. The chain carries TRBV6-1 and TRBJ1-2, with D unresolved. The V gene lost 0 bases and the J gene lost 8 bases, with 13 bases spanning the gap. The CDR3 is 14 residues long. CDR1 and CDR2 from the germline V gene are MNHNS and SASEGT. CDR3 residues: CASSEAAARGGYTF. The CDR3 coding sequence is TGTGCCAGCAGTGAAGCTGCAGCTCGTGGGGGCTACACCTTC.

In this sample, this clonotype turned up a few times. The rearrangement joins TRBV28 to TRBJ2-5; D is perhaps TRBD1 (6 bases). Germline assignment: CDR1 MDHEN and CDR2 SYDVKM. The CDR3 length is 15 residues. V was trimmed by 8 bases and J by 4 bases, leaving 20 bases between them. CDR3 in DNA: TGTGCCAGCGGCTTACCCGACAGGTTCGGAGAGACCCAGTACTTC. This gives the protein CASGLPDRFGETQYF.

Many counts were recorded for this clonotype. The chain combines TRBV18 with TRBJ1-1; 9 nucleotides agree with TRBD1. The CDR3 loop spans 15 amino acids. Losses at the gene ends were 4 bases for V and 1 base for J; bases not matched to a gene: 4. CDR1 and CDR2 (germline): KGHSH, LQKENI. CDR3 loop: CASSQGQGSNTEAFF. The DNA for the CDR3 is TGTGCCAGCTCACAAGGACAGGGGTCGAACACTGAAGCTTTCTTT.

This clonotype was recorded a few times. The V call is TRBV9, the J call TRBJ1-5, with a possible D match to TRBD1 (5 bases). Deletions cut 6 bases from V and 4 bases from J, with 14 bases between. Germline CDR1 reads SGDLS; CDR2 reads YYNGEE. The CDR3 spans 14 residues. CDR3 loop: CASTPGLANQPQHF. The CDR3 coding sequence is TGTGCCAGCACCCCGGGACTGGCTAATCAGCCCCAGCATTTT.

This clonotype was counted ten times or more. The chain is built from TRBV11-2 and TRBJ1-5; no definite D call. This CDR3 is built from 12 residues. Trimming cost V 5 bases and J 6 bases, with 8 bases left between them. Germline-derived CDR1 and CDR2 are SGHAT and FQNNGV. CDR3 sequence: CASSNSGQPQHF. CDR3 nucleotides: TGTGCCAGCAGCAACTCCGGTCAGCCCCAGCATTTT.

This clonotype was seen ten or more times. V gene TRBV10-3 combines with J gene TRBJ1-5; 9 bases are a match to TRBD1. Germline CDR1 is ENHRY and CDR2 is SYGVKD. The CDR3 covers 14 residues. Trimming removed 8 bases from V and 4 bases from J; junction bases left unmatched: 6. The CDR3: CAIQGQGSNQPQHF. The CDR3 DNA sequence: TGTGCCATCCAGGGACAGGGAAGTAATCAGCCCCAGCATTTT.

This chain links TRBV7-2 with TRBJ2-7; maybe TRBD1 (5 bases). The CDR3 is 15 residues long. The V end was cut by 0 bases, the J end by 3 bases, with 12 bases between. From germline, CDR1 is SGHTA and CDR2 FQGNSA. CDR3 DNA sequence: TGTGCCAGCAGCTTAGCGGAAGGGGCTGGCTACGAGCAGTACTTC. As protein: CASSLAEGAGYEQYF.